These 32 T cell receptor beta chains came from one sample sequenced in a study of T-cell memory formation after mild COVID-19. Via MiXCR, TCRdb re-called the 5' RACE reads, giving one row per CDR3 protein. Of more than 300,000 distinct CDR3 sequences listed, 20% to 25% were seen once; the top ten hold roughly a fifth. Sequencing used PBMCs or a T cell subset sorted from them (not recorded which). All receptors come from a man aged 18 to 35 who had mild COVID-19 (a few samples of this study predate the infection). Cell type and time point are not known.

The chain recombines TRBV7-9 with TRBJ1-2; perhaps TRBD1 as D (6 bases). The germline V and J ends were trimmed by 4 bases and 3 bases, with 21 bases remaining between them. This CDR3 is built from 17 residues. The germline gives CDR1 SEHNR, CDR2 FQNEAQ (reference sequence). The CDR3 DNA is TGTGCCAGCAGCTCCTCGCAGACAGGCCCCACGGACTATGGCTACACCTTC. It specifies CASSSSQTGPTDYGYTF.

This clonotype was detected only a few times. The chain combines TRBV12-3 or TRBV12-4 with TRBJ2-3; D gene unclear. V was shortened by 3 bases and J by 6 bases, with 10 bases between the two germline ends. The length of the CDR3 is 13 residues. The CDR3, as DNA: TGTGCCAGCAGTTTGATCGGTGTTGATACGCAGTATTTT. It is translated as CASSLIGVDTQYF.

This clonotype was seen at least ten times. The CDR3 DNA reads TGCGCCAGCACCTCAAGCCGGGGAAGCTCCTACAATGAGCAGTTCTTC. Translated, it gives CASTSSRGSSYNEQFF. This rearrangement joins TRBV4-3 to TRBJ2-1, with a weak D call TRBD2 (5 bases). Trimming took 7 bases from V and 0 from J, leaving 16 bases between them. The CDR3 is made up of 16 amino acids. CDR1 and CDR2 (germline): LGHNA, YSLEER.

The chain links TRBV6-5 to TRBJ1-1; D is unclear. The CDR3 covers 16 residues. V lost 2 bases and J lost 0, with 13 bases in between. Looked up from germline, CDR1 is MNHEY and CDR2 is SVGAGI. The CDR3 spells CASSYAPGEMNTEAFF. The CDR3 nucleotides are TGTGCCAGCAGTTACGCCCCCGGGGAGATGAACACTGAAGCTTTCTTT.

The chain uses TRBV15 and TRBJ2-2; D may be TRBD1 (6 bases). Trimming took off 4 bases at V and 5 bases at J, with 11 bases between the two ends. The CDR3 extends over 14 amino acids. CDR1 is LNHNV and CDR2 is YYDKDF in the germline V gene (reference sequence). The CDR3 DNA follows: TGTGCCACCAGCACATACAGGGATACCGGGGAGCTGTTTTTT. Translating it yields CATSTYRDTGELFF.

The V gene is TRBV7-9, the J gene TRBJ2-1; the D call may be TRBD1 or TRBD2 (5 bases each). The germline V gene encodes CDR1 SEHNR and CDR2 FQNEAQ (reference sequence). The CDR3 sequence is 13 residues long. V was shortened by 5 bases and J by 10 bases, with 15 bases between the two germline ends. The CDR3 protein is CASSPPGASEQFF. Written as DNA, the CDR3 is TGTGCCAGCAGCCCCCCCGGGGCCTCCGAGCAGTTCTTC.

This clonotype was observed many times. The genes are TRBV7-9 and TRBJ2-5; weak D call: TRBD1 (5 bases). Deletions cut 4 bases from V and 5 bases from J, with 17 bases between. Germline V gene sequence: CDR1 SEHNR, CDR2 FQNEAQ (reference sequence). This CDR3 spans 15 amino acids. This CDR3 reads CASSSGPDLRETQYF. The DNA for the CDR3 is TGTGCCAGCAGCTCAGGGCCCGACCTGAGGGAGACCCAGTACTTC.

This clonotype has only a few counts. The chain combines TRBV20-1 with TRBJ1-4; the match to TRBD1 covers 8 bases. With 6 bases clipped from V and 6 bases from J, the junction kept 9 bases outside the gene matches. The germline V gene encodes CDR1 DFQATT and CDR2 SNEGSKA (reference sequence). This CDR3 is built from 14 residues. The CDR3 loop is CSAHRQGMDEKLFF. The CDR3 bases are TGCAGTGCGCATAGACAGGGGATGGATGAAAAACTGTTTTTT.

This clonotype has more than one count but fewer than ten. CDR3 in DNA: TGTGCCAGCAGCTTAGAGCGCCCGTGGGGCAGGGTGATATCTGGGGCCAACGTCCTGACTTTC. Its translation: CASSLERPWGRVISGANVLTF. V and J are TRBV7-8 and TRBJ2-6, with D maybe TRBD1 (5 bases). Per germline, CDR1 SGHVS and CDR2 FQNEAQ. V lost 1 base to trimming and J lost 1 base, with 23 bases between them. This CDR3 is built from 21 residues.

This clonotype was picked up a small number of times. The CDR3 protein is CSVRPVGENTGELFF. As DNA, the CDR3 is TGCAGCGTTAGACCTGTGGGTGAGAACACCGGGGAGCTGTTTTTT. The chain joins TRBV29-1 to TRBJ2-2, with no clear D. Trimming shortened V by 5 bases and J by 1 base, and 14 bases separated the two germline ends. This CDR3 contains 15 residues. The germline V gene encodes CDR1 SQVTM and CDR2 ANQGSEA.

The chain uses TRBV5-1 and TRBJ1-4; D unresolved. V was trimmed by 0 bases and J by 7 bases, leaving 13 bases between them. This CDR3 contains 15 residues. The germline CDR1 and CDR2 sequences are SGHRS and YFSETQ. The CDR3 DNA reads TGCGCCAGCAGCTTGGGGGCGAACGATATTGAAAAACTGTTTTTT. It yields the protein CASSLGANDIEKLFF.

This chain joins TRBV27 and TRBJ2-7; D perhaps matches TRBD2 (6 bases). V was pared by 6 bases and J by 5 bases, with 14 bases between. This CDR3 spans 13 amino acids. Germline loops: CDR1 MNHEY, CDR2 SMNVEV (reference sequence). CDR3 protein: CASSAYSGDEQYF. The CDR3 coding sequence is TGTGCCAGCAGCGCATACTCGGGGGACGAGCAGTACTTC.

This clonotype was found many times. The rearrangement joins TRBV11-3 to TRBJ2-3; 9 bases map to TRBD2. CDR3 length: 13 residues. The germline V gene has CDR1 SGHNT and CDR2 YENEEA. Trimming cost V 5 bases and J 5 bases; bases outside gene matches: 2. CDR3 in amino acids: CASSAGGGDTQYF. For the CDR3, the DNA is TGTGCCAGCAGCGCGGGGGGGGGAGATACGCAGTATTTT.

The rearrangement uses TRBV9 and TRBJ1-4; tentative D call: TRBD1 (5 bases). The CDR3 totals 17 residues. V was clipped by 3 bases and J by 0 bases, with 15 bases between them. Germline V lookup: CDR1 SGDLS, CDR2 YYNGEE. CDR3 region: CASSAGHSTATNEKLFF. CDR3 in DNA: TGTGCCAGCAGCGCCGGGCACTCGACAGCAACTAATGAAAAACTGTTTTTT.

Only a few counts were recorded for this clonotype. The chain carries TRBV3-1 and TRBJ2-1; possibly TRBD2 for D (5 bases). Germline V CDR1 and CDR2: LGHDT, YNNKEL (reference sequence). The V end was cut by 1 base, the J end by 8 bases, with 9 bases between. This CDR3 is built from 13 residues. The CDR3 DNA sequence: TGTGCCAGCAGCCAAGTCGAGGAGGATGAGCAGTTCTTC. It translates to CASSQVEEDEQFF.

This clonotype showed up just a few times. The chain couples TRBV6-5 to TRBJ1-5; D ambiguous. Trimming left V 2 bases short and J 9 bases short, with 8 bases between. The length of the CDR3 is 12 residues. Germline loops: CDR1 MNHEY, CDR2 SVGAGI. In nucleotides, the CDR3 is TGTGCCAGCAGTTACCCCGGAGGGCCCCAGCATTTT. Its translation is CASSYPGGPQHF.

This clonotype was counted many times. This rearrangement joins TRBV5-6 to TRBJ2-5; no definite D call. V shed 7 bases and J shed 7 bases, with 14 bases lying between them. This CDR3 comprises 12 residues. Looked up from germline, CDR1 is SGHDT and CDR2 is YYEEEE. The CDR3 reads CASGRTSGTQYF. CDR3 bases: TGTGCCAGCGGAAGAACTTCGGGGACCCAGTACTTC.

This clonotype was counted a few times. V usage is TRBV5-1 and J usage is TRBJ2-5; 8 bases match TRBD1. V shed 3 bases and J 2 bases; nucleotides not matched to a gene: 3. The length of the CDR3 is 14 residues. From germline, CDR1 is SGHRS and CDR2 YFSETQ. The CDR3 DNA reads TGCGCCAGCAGCTCACAGGGGGTTCAAGAGACCCAGTACTTC. Encoded protein: CASSSQGVQETQYF.

The V call is TRBV6-5, the J call TRBJ1-6; tentative D call: TRBD1 (6 bases). Per germline, CDR1 MNHEY and CDR2 SVGAGI. V gave up 5 bases and J gave up 2 bases, with 10 bases separating them. CDR3 length equals 15 residues. DNA for the CDR3: TGTGCCAGCAGTCGTCAGGGGCCCTATAATTCACCCCTCCACTTT. Protein product: CASSRQGPYNSPLHF.

Only a few counts were recorded for this clonotype. The chain links TRBV4-2 to TRBJ2-1; a weak D match, TRBD2 (5 bases). The CDR3 extends over 15 amino acids. V lost 0 bases, J lost 7 bases, and 13 bases lay in between. Germline-derived CDR1 and CDR2 are LGHNA and YNFKEQ. The CDR3 region has the DNA TGTGCCAGCAGCCAAGAATCGGGGAGAGCGAATGAGCAGTTCTTC. Translating it yields CASSQESGRANEQFF.

There are a few counts of this clonotype. The chain uses TRBV20-1 and TRBJ2-7, with 8 bases that match TRBD1. The V and J ends lost 0 bases and 4 bases, in that order; junction bases with no gene match: 5. CDR1 is DFQATT and CDR2 is SNEGSKA in the germline V gene (reference sequence). The CDR3 is 14 residues long. In DNA, the CDR3 is TGCAGTGCTAGAGATGCAGGGGGCGATTACGAGCAGTACGTC. Its translation: CSARDAGGDYEQYV.

This clonotype has just a few counts. This chain links TRBV19 with TRBJ1-2; TRBD1 matches at 9 bases. The germline V gene has CDR1 LNHDA and CDR2 SQIVND (reference sequence). The CDR3 length is 14 residues. J was trimmed by 4 bases and V by 3 bases; bases with no gene match: 3. The CDR3 DNA reads TGTGCCAGTAGTATCCCGGGACAGGGCTATGGCTACACCTTC. Protein sequence: CASSIPGQGYGYTF.

This clonotype has just a few counts. The rearrangement uses TRBV6-5 and TRBJ2-1; 11 bases match TRBD2. CDR1 MNHEY and CDR2 SVGAGI come from the germline V gene. The CDR3 is made up of 16 amino acids. Unmatched junction bases numbered 9, after V lost 6 bases and J lost 5 bases. CDR3 region: CASSRLAGSLHNEQFF. CDR3 coding DNA: TGTGCCAGCAGCAGACTAGCGGGGTCCCTCCACAATGAGCAGTTCTTC.

The chain combines TRBV20-1 with TRBJ1-4, with D perhaps TRBD1 (5 bases). The CDR3 sequence is 16 residues long. Per germline, CDR1 DFQATT and CDR2 SNEGSKA (reference sequence). V lost 3 bases and J 1 base, leaving 15 bases between the germline ends. The CDR3, as DNA: TGCAGTGCTAGTATGGCCAGGGAGGTAACTAATGAAAAACTGTTTTTT. Amino acid sequence: CSASMAREVTNEKLFF.

This chain joins TRBV12-3 or TRBV12-4 and TRBJ2-3; D is possibly TRBD2 (7 bases). V was trimmed by 3 bases and J by 2 bases, leaving 15 bases between them. The CDR3 sequence is 16 residues long. DNA of the CDR3: TGTGCCAGCAGTTTGGTGTCGGGGGGCCCCACAGATACGCAGTATTTT. It is translated as CASSLVSGGPTDTQYF.

This clonotype was observed a few times. The chain is built from TRBV12-3 or TRBV12-4 and TRBJ2-1; 14 bases map to TRBD2. The CDR3 has 15 amino acids. The J segment lost 8 bases and the V segment lost 6 bases, leaving 6 bases of the junction unmatched. DNA for the CDR3: TGTGCCAGCAGGGGGACTAGCGGGGGCGGCGATGAGCAGTTCTTC. It translates to CASRGTSGGGDEQFF.

This clonotype has a handful of counts. J is TRBJ1-5 and V is TRBV4-1; D gene unclear. CDR1 and CDR2 from the germline V gene are MGHRA and YSYEKL. The CDR3 is 13 residues long. V was pared by 1 base and J by 7 bases, with 8 bases between. DNA for the CDR3: TGCGCCAGCAGCCAAGCTGCATGGCAGCCCCAGCATTTT. Its protein is CASSQAAWQPQHF.

This clonotype was seen only a few times. This chain uses TRBV7-2 with TRBJ1-4; D is possibly TRBD1 (6 bases). CDR3 length: 13 residues. Trimming shortened V by 6 bases and J by 6 bases, and 11 bases separated the two germline ends. In germline, CDR1 is SGHTA, CDR2 FQGNSA. The CDR3 DNA reads TGTGCCAGCAGGGCCGGGGGCCATGAAAAACTGTTTTTT. This gives the protein CASRAGGHEKLFF.

This clonotype was seen a few times. V gene TRBV4-1 combines with J gene TRBJ1-1; unclear D gene. V lost 1 base and J 1 base, leaving 10 bases between the germline ends. The CDR3 spans 15 residues. Germline V gene lookup returns CDR1 MGHRA and CDR2 YSYEKL. CDR3 nucleotides: TGCGCCAGCAGCCAAGTCGCAGCTTCGAACACTGAAGCTTTCTTT. It encodes CASSQVAASNTEAFF.

The J gene is TRBJ2-1, the V gene TRBV18; the D gene is possibly TRBD1 (6 bases). The CDR3 runs 14 residues. Germline values: CDR1 KGHSH, CDR2 LQKENI. The germline V and J ends were trimmed by 3 bases and 8 bases, with 14 bases remaining between them. The DNA for the CDR3 is TGTGCCAGCTCACCGTTGGGGGCCATCGATGAGCAGTTCTTC. It translates to CASSPLGAIDEQFF.

This clonotype was seen many times. CDR3 DNA sequence: TGTGCCAGCAGCCGACCGGGCCCGTACAATGAGCAGTTCTTC. Encoded protein: CASSRPGPYNEQFF. The chain employs TRBV7-2 and TRBJ2-1; the D is unclear. The CDR3 has 14 residues. Trimming cost V 5 bases and J 4 bases, with 12 bases left between them. The germline V gene has CDR1 SGHTA and CDR2 FQGNSA.

This clonotype was counted only a few times. The chain has TRBV11-2 and TRBJ2-3; D may be TRBD1 (6 bases). The CDR3 consists of 13 residues. Trimming removed 7 bases at V and 4 bases at J, with 12 bases between. CDR1 and CDR2 from the germline V gene are SGHAT and FQNNGV. CDR3 bases: TGTGCCAGCACCAAACAGGGCTCAGATACGCAGTATTTT. It is translated as CASTKQGSDTQYF.